This TCR beta chain was recovered during a study of T-cell memory formation after mild COVID-19. Study-level background: TCR clusters showed largely donor specificity.

V was clipped by 0 bases and J by 9 bases; unmatched bases: 10. Germline V lookup: CDR1 SGDLS, CDR2 YYNGEE. This CDR3 is 16 amino acids long. With regard to this clonotype: The antigen remains undetermined.

TCRdb used MiXCR to reprocess the 5' RACE reads, holding one entry per CDR3 protein. The sample includes roughly 510,000 distinct CDR3 sequences, approximately 15% of them seen just once. General study results and limits: CD4+ contracting clones were found mainly in CM and EM, and CD8+ ones in EMRA.

The source material was PBMCs or a T cell subset sorted from them (not recorded which). This TCR came from an adult woman who had mild COVID-19 (a few samples of this study predate the infection). Cell type and time point are not known. V and J are TRBV9 and TRBJ2-1; TRBD2 matches at 9 bases. The CDR3 nucleotides read TGTGCCAGCAGCGTAGGAGGTAGCGGGAGCTACGGTGAGCAGTTCTTC. This encodes CASSVGGSGSYGEQFF.